The 18 T cell receptor beta chains below come from one sample, sequenced in a study of beta chain features in type 1 diabetes. The study's findings and limits: Moderate but significant shortening of TCRB CDR3s was recorded in all four CD4+ subsets from Type 1 diabetes patients.

Antigen specificity for these receptors is unknown. Expressed TCRB transcripts were sequenced, since all the RNA that had been isolated was reverse transcribed. Profiled with immunoSEQ multiplex PCR; TCRdb holds only in-frame clones, not every one. The table records under 350,000 clones, around 24% of them present only once. Sequencing input: naive CD4+ T cells from blood. The receptor set was obtained from a woman aged 25 to 45 with type 1 diabetes.

The table lists this clone with a few counts. The chain carries TRBV5-1 and TRBJ2-4; 11 nucleotides match TRBD1. Germline V gene sequence: CDR1 SGHRS, CDR2 YFSETQ. The CDR3 is 15 amino acids. The J segment lost 5 bases and the V segment lost 4 bases, leaving 5 bases of the junction unmatched. The CDR3 sequence is CASSEVGQGENIQYF. The CDR3 nucleotides are TGCGCCAGCAGCGAGGTGGGACAGGGGGAAAACATTCAGTACTTC.

The chain links TRBV28 to TRBJ1-5, with TRBD1 identical over 8 bases. The CDR3 loop spans 16 amino acids. Germline values: CDR1 MDHEN, CDR2 SYDVKM. With V trimmed by 4 bases and J by 7 bases, 12 bases remained unmatched. The CDR3 is CASSSPQGGEYQPQHF. The CDR3 nucleotides are TGTGCCAGCAGTTCCCCACAGGGGGGGGAGTACCAGCCCCAGCATTTT.

The rearrangement uses TRBV29-1 and TRBJ1-2; unclear D gene. V dropped 5 bases and J dropped 3 bases, with 13 bases sitting between them. This CDR3 region has 13 residues. The germline V gene encodes CDR1 SQVTM and CDR2 ANQGSEA. CDR3 sequence: CSVLWPIHYGYTF. Written as DNA, the CDR3 is TGCAGCGTTTTGTGGCCGATACACTATGGCTACACCTTC.

This rearrangement joins TRBV29-1 to TRBJ2-3; 10 nucleotides agree with TRBD1. CDR3 length equals 15 residues. J was trimmed by 3 bases and V by 1 base; bases with no gene match: 4. CDR1 and CDR2 (germline): SQVTM, ANQGSEA. The CDR3 protein is CSVEGGQGMTDTQYF. CDR3 nucleotides: TGCAGCGTTGAAGGGGGACAGGGGATGACAGATACGCAGTATTTT.

In its sample, this clone was seen a few times. The chain recombines TRBV5-1 with TRBJ1-4; D perhaps matches TRBD1 (6 bases). Germline lookup yields CDR1 SGHRS and CDR2 YFSETQ. The V end was cut by 7 bases, the J end by 4 bases, with 14 bases between. CDR3 length: 14 residues. Here the CDR3 DNA reads TGCGCCAGCTCTCGGACAGCCCTTAATGAAAAACTGTTTTTT. It is translated as CASSRTALNEKLFF.

The chain uses TRBV9 and TRBJ1-2; 9 bases agree with TRBD1. V lost 3 bases to trimming and J lost 2 bases; unmatched junction nucleotides: 8. Per germline, CDR1 SGDLS and CDR2 YYNGEE. This CDR3 has 16 amino acids. The CDR3 DNA follows: TGTGCCAGCAGCGACCTACTCGGACAGGGGAACTATGGCTACACCTTC. Its protein is CASSDLLGQGNYGYTF.

The chain uses TRBV2 and TRBJ2-1; possibly TRBD1 for D (6 bases). CDR3 length: 19 amino acids. The V gene's germline CDR1 is SNHLY and CDR2 FYNNEI. V gave up 4 bases and J gave up 0 bases, with 22 bases separating them. The CDR3 DNA reads as TGTGCCAGCAGTGTTACAGGGATTTGGCGGAGGAGCTCCTACAATGAGCAGTTCTTC. Translation: CASSVTGIWRRSSYNEQFF.

The J gene is TRBJ2-5, the V gene TRBV5-1, with 12 bases identical to TRBD1. Trimming removed 4 bases from V and 2 bases from J; junction bases left unmatched: 12. Germline V gives CDR1 SGHRS, CDR2 YFSETQ. The CDR3 covers 18 residues. In DNA form, the CDR3 reads TGCGCCAGCAGCACAAACCCAGGGGACAGGGGGCAGCAAGAGACCCAGTACTTC. Translating it yields CASSTNPGDRGQQETQYF.

This clone occurred a few times. V gene TRBV30 combines with J gene TRBJ1-5; 7 nucleotides line up with TRBD1. The CDR3 is 14 residues long. The V segment lost 2 bases and the J segment 6 bases; nucleotides outside the gene matches: 7. Germline-derived CDR1 and CDR2 are GTSNPN and SVGIG (reference sequence). CDR3 DNA sequence: TGTGCCTGGAGTCCGGGACAGCTCGGTCAGCCCCAGCATTTT. Protein: CAWSPGQLGQPQHF.

V gene TRBV18 combines with J gene TRBJ2-1; TRBD1 might be the D (5 bases). The V gene's germline CDR1 is KGHSH and CDR2 LQKENI. The CDR3 is made up of 15 amino acids. Deletions cut 0 bases from V and 4 bases from J, with 10 bases between. CDR3 residues: CASSPPTEEYNEQFF. The CDR3, as DNA: TGTGCCAGCTCACCACCGACAGAAGAATACAATGAGCAGTTCTTC. The full variable domain, with the rest looked up from reference TRBV18 and TRBJ2-1, is NAGVMQNPRHLVRRRGQEARLRCSPMKGHSHVYWYRQLPEEGLKFMVYLQKENIIDESGMPKERFSAEFPKEGPSILRIQQVVRGDSAAYFCASSPPTEEYNEQFFGPGTRLTVL.

This chain connects TRBV5-4 to TRBJ2-7; 14 positions agree with TRBD2. CDR3 length: 14 amino acids. The germline gives CDR1 SGHNT, CDR2 YYREEE (reference sequence). The V and J ends lost 4 bases and 9 bases, in that order; junction bases with no gene match: 6. The CDR3, as DNA: TGTGCCAGCAGCAGCGGGACTAGCGGGAGCCCGCAGTACTTC. Residues: CASSSGTSGSPQYF. Full variable domain (missing parts from reference TRBV5-4 and TRBJ2-7): ETGVTQSPTHLIKTRGQQVTLRCSSQSGHNTVSWYQQALGQGPQFIFQYYREEENGRGNFPPRFSGLQFPNYSSELNVNALELDDSALYLCASSSGTSGSPQYFGPGTRLTVT.

The chain carries TRBV9 and TRBJ2-7; 8 positions agree with TRBD2. The CDR3 covers 16 residues. With V trimmed by 4 bases and J by 0 bases, 9 bases remained unmatched. Germline CDR1 SGDLS, CDR2 YYNGEE. The CDR3: CASSQTGAGGSYEQYF. CDR3 DNA sequence: TGTGCCAGCAGCCAGACGGGTGCGGGAGGCTCCTACGAGCAGTACTTC.

The rearrangement links TRBV29-1 to TRBJ2-3; 8 nucleotides align to TRBD2. CDR3 length: 13 residues. Germline CDR1 reads SQVTM; CDR2 reads ANQGSEA. CDR3 sequence: CRVAGLYTDTQYF. CDR3 sequence (DNA): TGCAGGGTAGCGGGGCTATACACAGATACGCAGTATTTT.

V gene TRBV5-1 combines with J gene TRBJ2-7, with 11 positions matching TRBD2. CDR1 SGHRS and CDR2 YFSETQ come from the germline V gene. There are 17 residues in the CDR3. J lost 2 bases, V lost 7 bases, and 14 bases had no gene match. This CDR3 is CASLPNSGTSGAYEQYF. The DNA of the CDR3 is TGCGCCAGCCTCCCCAACTCCGGGACTAGCGGAGCCTACGAGCAGTACTTC.

There are a few counts of this clone. The rearrangement uses TRBV23-1 and TRBJ1-6; TRBD1 might be the D (5 bases). TRBV23-1 is an ORF for which the function is uncertain. CDR3 length equals 13 residues. The V gene lost 4 bases and the J gene lost 10 bases, with 11 bases spanning the gap. CDR3 sequence: CASSPAGISPLHF. The CDR3 nucleotides are TGCGCCAGCAGTCCGGCAGGGATCTCACCCCTCCACTTT.

The V call is TRBV7-3, the J call TRBJ2-7; 10 bases map to TRBD2. V lost 5 bases, J lost 3 bases, and 7 bases stayed unmatched. CDR1 and CDR2 (germline): SGHTA, FQGTGA. The CDR3 is made up of 15 amino acids. The CDR3 DNA follows: TGTGCCAGCAGCCTTCTAGCGGGAGAAATCTACGAGCAGTACTTC. This sequence encodes CASSLLAGEIYEQYF.

V is TRBV2 and J is TRBJ2-1, with D perhaps matching TRBD2 (6 bases). Germline-derived CDR1 and CDR2 are SNHLY and FYNNEI. V gave up 10 bases and J gave up 0 bases, with 19 bases separating them. The CDR3 loop spans 16 amino acids. CDR3 bases: TGTGCCAACTCCCGGAGGTTAGCGGCCTCCTACAATGAGCAGTTCTTC. Translation gives CANSRRLAASYNEQFF.

This clone has more than one count but fewer than ten. This chain links TRBV18 with TRBJ2-7; the D gene is possibly TRBD2 (5 bases). The germline V gene has CDR1 KGHSH and CDR2 LQKENI. V was trimmed by 6 bases and J by 2 bases, leaving 14 bases between them. The CDR3 contains 14 residues. CDR3 in DNA: TGTGCCAGCTCTGGATCCATGGGAGCCTACGAGCAGTACTTC. Amino acids: CASSGSMGAYEQYF.